Listed below are T cell receptor beta chains from one sample, sequenced in a study of blood T cells in healthy people across ages. TCRdb redid the calling of the 5' RACE reads with MiXCR, one entry per CDR3 protein. The data contain approximately 850,000 distinct CDR3 sequences, about 62% of them singletons. What was sequenced was blood. These receptors all stem from a young man in good health. The CDR3 runs from the conserved cysteine through the conserved F or W. D genes are given only for firm matches. Some rows mark clone size as missing; the rest say once, few, many or name a class of expanded clone.

v_gene	len	abundance	d_gene	j_gene	CDR3nt	CDR3aa
TRBV24-1	12	NA	NA	TRBJ2-5	TGTGCCACCAGTCAGGGAAGGGAGACCCAGTACTTC	CATSQGRETQYF
TRBV5-6	14	NA	NA	TRBJ2-3	TGTGCCAGCAGCTTTTCAGCATGGTCCGATACGCAGTATTTT	CASSFSAWSDTQYF
TRBV5-5	13	few	NA	TRBJ1-5	TGTGCCAGCAGCTTGTCGATGGATCAGCCCCAGCATTTT	CASSLSMDQPQHF
TRBV5-1	11	NA	NA	TRBJ2-1	TGCGCCAGCAGCAGCCACAATCAGCAGTTCTTC	CASSSHNQQFF
TRBV29-1	14	NA	NA	TRBJ1-2	TGCAGCGTTGAAGGGGGCTCTCAAAACTATGGCTACACCTTC	CSVEGGSQNYGYTF
TRBV20-1	16	NA	TRBD2	TRBJ2-7	TGCAGTGCTAGAAGGACTAGCGGGGGGGCCACTACCGAGCAGTACTTC	CSARRTSGGATTEQYF
TRBV20-1	16	few	TRBD2	TRBJ2-3	TGCAGTGCGTACTACGGACTAGCGGGAGAATACGGCACGCAGTATTTT	CSAYYGLAGEYGTQYF
TRBV7-9	15	NA	NA	TRBJ1-2	TGTGCCAGCAGCCACGAGGGGGTTACTAACTATGGCTACACCTTC	CASSHEGVTNYGYTF
TRBV20-1	14	NA	TRBD1	TRBJ2-7	TGCAGTGGAAACGAAGGGGGCCGACCCTACGAGCAGTACTTC	CSGNEGGRPYEQYF
TRBV5-1	14	few	NA	TRBJ2-1	TGCGCCAGCAGCCCCGAGGGCAGCTACAATGAGCAGTTCTTC	CASSPEGSYNEQFF
TRBV20-1	17	few	TRBD2	TRBJ2-7	TGCAGTGCTAGAGATACTAGCGGGGGGCTGAGCTCCTACGAGCAGTACTTC	CSARDTSGGLSSYEQYF
TRBV6-5	16	NA	TRBD2	TRBJ2-1	TGTGCCAGCAGCACTAGCGGGATACTCCGTAGGGGTGAGCAGTTCTTC	CASSTSGILRRGEQFF
TRBV7-9	13	NA	NA	TRBJ2-1	TGTGCCAGCAGCCCAAGGATTCAGCGGTGGCAGTTCTTC	CASSPRIQRWQFF
TRBV7-9	13	few	NA	TRBJ1-2	TGTGCCAGCAGCGTAGTTCAGGAGGGCGGCTACACCTTC	CASSVVQEGGYTF
TRBV2	13	NA	NA	TRBJ2-5	TGTGCCAGCAGAGAGGACAGTTCCGAGACCCAGTACTTC	CASREDSSETQYF
TRBV7-2	17	NA	NA	TRBJ1-5	TGTGCCAGCAGCTTATCAGGTACGGGATCTGCAAATCAGCCCCAGCATTTT	CASSLSGTGSANQPQHF
TRBV6-5	14	NA	TRBD1	TRBJ2-5	TGTGCCAGCAGTGAAAGGACAGGGCGAGAGACCCAGTACTTC	CASSERTGRETQYF
TRBV20-1	14	NA	NA	TRBJ1-1	TGCAGTGCTAGAGTCGGGGGGTTCCGCACTGAAGCTTTCTTT	CSARVGGFRTEAFF
TRBV12-3/TRBV12-4	15	NA	TRBD2	TRBJ2-5	TGTGCCAGCAGTTTACTAGCGGGGAACCAAGAGACCCAGTACTTC	CASSLLAGNQETQYF
TRBV7-8	15	NA	NA	TRBJ2-3	TGTGCCAGCAGCTACCCGCAGGGGTGGTTAGATACGCAGTATTTT	CASSYPQGWLDTQYF
TRBV20-1	16	few	NA	TRBJ2-7	TGCAGTGCAAAGGGCACAGGGTACCAGGGAGCCTACGAGCAGTACTTC	CSAKGTGYQGAYEQYF
TRBV6-5	14	NA	NA	TRBJ1-2	TGTGCCAGCAGCGACCAAAGATTTGCCCATGGCTACACCTTC	CASSDQRFAHGYTF
TRBV28	19	NA	TRBD2	TRBJ2-7	TGTGCCAGCAGCCCTTGGACTAGCCCCTTTCTTTTAGCGGCCTACGAGCAGTACTTC	CASSPWTSPFLLAAYEQYF
TRBV3-1	15	few	NA	TRBJ2-3	TGTGCCAGCAGCCAAGAGGGACGACCAACAGATACGCAGTATTTT	CASSQEGRPTDTQYF
TRBV6-6	15	NA	TRBD2	TRBJ2-1	TGTGCCTGCAGCCTGGCGCTAGCGGGACTCAATGAGCAGTTCTTC	CACSLALAGLNEQFF
TRBV7-2	15	few	NA	TRBJ2-5	TGTGCCAGCAGCTACCCCGGGACCCAGGCAGAGACCCAGTACTTC	CASSYPGTQAETQYF
TRBV7-2	16	NA	TRBD2	TRBJ2-1	TGTGCCAGCAGCCCCACCCTAGCGGGGTCGCGCAATGAGCAGTTCTTC	CASSPTLAGSRNEQFF
TRBV11-1	18	NA	NA	TRBJ2-5	TGTGCCAGCAGCTTAGGGGAACGGACCCCGCTCATGGGGGAGACCCAGTACTTC	CASSLGERTPLMGETQYF
TRBV15	14	once	NA	TRBJ1-2	TGTGCCACCAGCAGAGATTGGTCTAGCTATGGCTACACCTTC	CATSRDWSSYGYTF
TRBV6-5	14	NA	NA	TRBJ2-7	TGTGCCAGCAGTTACCGCGGGCCAACCTACGAGCAGTACTTC	CASSYRGPTYEQYF
TRBV4-1	17	many	TRBD2	TRBJ2-3	TGCGCCAGCAGCCGTCTGGGACTAGTGGTTTCAACAGATACGCAGTATTTT	CASSRLGLVVSTDTQYF
TRBV6-5	13	few	NA	TRBJ2-7	TGTGCCAGCAGAAATACCGGGACCTACGAGCAGTACTTC	CASRNTGTYEQYF
TRBV18	13	NA	NA	TRBJ2-1	TGTGCCAGCTCACCAGCACGGGGGAATGAGCAGTTCTTC	CASSPARGNEQFF
TRBV7-2	15	few	TRBD2	TRBJ2-5	TGTGCCAGCAGAAGTAGCGGGGGGCCTCAAGAGACCCAGTACTTC	CASRSSGGPQETQYF
TRBV20-1	11	NA	NA	TRBJ1-1	TGCAGTGCTAGAGAGGAGGCTGAAGCTTTCTTT	CSAREEAEAFF
TRBV20-1	14	few	NA	TRBJ2-5	TGCAGTGCCCCTAGGGACAGCGGGGTGGAGACCCAGTACTTC	CSAPRDSGVETQYF
TRBV7-3	15	NA	TRBD2	TRBJ2-1	TGTGCCAGCAGCTTAACAGCGGGAGGGCCGGGGGAGCAGTTCTTC	CASSLTAGGPGEQFF
TRBV21-1	14	once	NA	TRBJ2-7	TGTGCCAGCGGCAAGTCGGAGGGCCGCTACGAGCAGTACTTC	CASGKSEGRYEQYF
TRBV6-6	14	NA	TRBD1	TRBJ2-3	TGTGCCAGCAACTCCGGGACAGGGAGTAATACGCAGTATTTT	CASNSGTGSNTQYF
TRBV20-1	14	once	NA	TRBJ1-1	TGCAGTGCGGGGGGGCGGATATCTAACACTGAAGCTTTCTTT	CSAGGRISNTEAFF
TRBV27	13	NA	NA	TRBJ2-7	TGTGCCAGCCGGGAACAGGGTTTAGACGAGCAGTACTTC	CASREQGLDEQYF
TRBV20-1	11	NA	NA	TRBJ1-2	TGCAGTGCTAGGTATCCCAATGGCTACACCTTC	CSARYPNGYTF
TRBV28	13	few	TRBD1	TRBJ2-3	TGTGCCAGCTACAGGGGGCACACAGATACGCAGTATTTT	CASYRGHTDTQYF
TRBV6-6	13	NA	TRBD1	TRBJ2-7	TGTGCCTCCTCAACAGGGGTAACCTACGAGCAGTACTTC	CASSTGVTYEQYF
TRBV12-3/TRBV12-4	10	NA	TRBD1	TRBJ1-2	TGTGCCGTAACAGGGGACGGCTACACCTTC	CAVTGDGYTF
TRBV18	13	NA	TRBD2	TRBJ2-1	TGTGCCACCTCTGTGGCGGGAGCGAATGAGCAGTTCTTC	CATSVAGANEQFF
TRBV7-9	13	NA	NA	TRBJ1-6	TGTGCCAGCAGCTTAGACGGGTGGTCACCCCTCCACTTT	CASSLDGWSPLHF
TRBV7-3	19	NA	NA	TRBJ2-3	TGTGCCAGCAGCTTAAACCCGTCAGATGTAGGGGCTGGTACAGATACGCAGTATTTT	CASSLNPSDVGAGTDTQYF
TRBV28	14	NA	NA	TRBJ2-7	TGTGCCAGCAATGGCGGCTTCGCCCCTTACGAGCAGTACTTC	CASNGGFAPYEQYF
TRBV28	12	few	NA	TRBJ2-7	TGTGCCAGCAGTTGGGGGGTTAACGAGCAGTACTTC	CASSWGVNEQYF
TRBV20-1	14	few	NA	TRBJ2-5	TGCAGTGCTTACATCAGCGGCTTCCAAGAGACCCAGTACTTC	CSAYISGFQETQYF
TRBV9	15	few	NA	TRBJ2-7	TGTGCCAGCAGCGTATCGGGGGCCGGCTCCTACGAGCAGTACTTC	CASSVSGAGSYEQYF
TRBV27	13	few	TRBD2	TRBJ2-1	TGTGCCAGCAGTTTTTCGCGGGAGAATGAGCAGTTCTTC	CASSFSRENEQFF
TRBV7-2	17	NA	NA	TRBJ2-4	TGTGCCAGCAGCTTAGCGGAGGGGTCCCTAGCCAAAAACATTCAGTACTTC	CASSLAEGSLAKNIQYF
TRBV4-3	13	NA	NA	TRBJ2-4	TGCGCCAGCAGCCAAGACAGGAGAAACATTCAGTACTTC	CASSQDRRNIQYF
TRBV20-1	16	few	TRBD1	TRBJ2-1	TGCAGTGCTAGAGGGGACAGGGGGCAATCTTTCAATGAGCAGTTCTTC	CSARGDRGQSFNEQFF
TRBV9	14	NA	NA	TRBJ2-4	TGTGCCAGCAGTCAGGGGCCTGCCAAAAACATTCAGTACTTC	CASSQGPAKNIQYF
TRBV15	17	NA	NA	TRBJ2-6	TGTGCCACCAGCGTTCGTCCCGGCCGGGGTGGGGCCAACGTCCTGACTTTC	CATSVRPGRGGANVLTF